This passage covers 9 T cell receptor beta chains from one sample sequenced in a study of blood T cell repertoires in COVID-19. TCRdb's table, derived via immunoSEQ multiplex PCR, lists solely in-frame clones and lacks some. The table has about 100,000 clones, around 84% seen once. Material: peripheral blood. All receptors derive from a man aged 50 to 60 with active or convalescent COVID-19.

The rearrangement links TRBV7-2 to TRBJ2-7, with 11 positions matching TRBD2. The CDR3 runs to 14 residues. Unmatched junction bases numbered 2, after V lost 5 bases and J lost 2 bases. Germline lookup yields CDR1 SGHTA and CDR2 FQGNSA. CDR3 residues: CASSRTSGPYEQYF. Here the CDR3 DNA reads TGTGCCAGCAGCCGGACTAGCGGGCCCTACGAGCAGTACTTC.

J is TRBJ2-7 and V is TRBV9, with D tentatively TRBD1 (6 bases). The CDR3 loop spans 16 amino acids. CDR1 SGDLS and CDR2 YYNGEE come from the germline V gene. V lost 2 bases to trimming and J lost 5 bases, with 20 bases between them. In DNA form, the CDR3 reads TGTGCCAGCAGCGTCTCCTCCGGACAGATGAGGGACGAGCAGTACTTC. Encoded protein: CASSVSSGQMRDEQYF.

The rearrangement joins TRBV14 to TRBJ2-4; no reliable D call. This CDR3 has 14 residues. Trimming removed 0 bases at V and 12 bases at J, with 15 bases between. Per germline, CDR1 SGHDN and CDR2 FVKESK. CDR3 amino acids: CASSQDLARNNQYF. The CDR3 region has the DNA TGTGCCAGCAGCCAAGATTTGGCTAGGAATAATCAGTACTTC.

The chain recombines TRBV11-2 with TRBJ2-3; 8 bases match TRBD2. V gave up 3 bases and J gave up 6 bases; unmatched junction bases: 5. CDR1 is SGHAT, CDR2 FQNNGV, per germline. The length of the CDR3 is 14 residues. The CDR3 DNA reads TGTGCCAGCAGCTTTTCGGCGGGGGGTGATACGCAGTATTTT. Protein sequence: CASSFSAGGDTQYF.

V usage is TRBV6-5 and J usage is TRBJ1-2; D gene unclear. The length of the CDR3 is 13 residues. V lost 0 bases and J 4 bases, leaving 6 bases between the germline ends. CDR1 and CDR2 from the germline V gene are MNHEY and SVGAGI. The CDR3 is CASSYSGLYGYTF. The CDR3 coding sequence is TGTGCCAGCAGTTACTCGGGCCTCTATGGCTACACCTTC.

The chain joins TRBV28 to TRBJ2-7, with 11 bases that match TRBD1. The germline V gene encodes CDR1 MDHEN and CDR2 SYDVKM. The CDR3 spans 14 residues. The V gene end was trimmed by 5 bases and the J gene end by 3 bases; junction bases not matched to a gene: 3. The CDR3 bases are TGTGCCAGCAGTCCCGGGACAGGGGGCTACGAGCAGTACGTC. This codes for CASSPGTGGYEQYV.

The gene calls are TRBV9 and TRBJ2-1; D is possibly TRBD2 (7 bases). V was clipped by 3 bases and J by 3 bases, with 16 bases between them. The CDR3 spans 16 residues. CDR1 and CDR2 from the germline V gene are SGDLS and YYNGEE. The DNA of the CDR3 is TGTGCCAGCAGCGCACAGACGGGGGGCAACTACAATGAGCAGTTCTTC. Translating gives CASSAQTGGNYNEQFF.

This clone was counted only a few times. The chain carries TRBV18 and TRBJ2-5, with TRBD2 matching over 12 bases. Germline CDR1 reads KGHSH; CDR2 reads LQKENI. The CDR3 runs 16 residues. With 5 bases clipped from V and 3 bases from J, the junction kept 7 bases outside the gene matches. CDR3 region: CASSSGLAGVKETQYF. The CDR3 DNA is TGTGCCAGCTCATCGGGACTAGCGGGTGTTAAAGAGACCCAGTACTTC.

The V and J genes are TRBV10-1 and TRBJ1-1; 7 positions agree with TRBD1. The length of the CDR3 is 15 residues. J gave up 1 base and V 5 bases, and 7 bases lay outside the gene matches. Looked up from germline, CDR1 is WNHNN and CDR2 is SYGVQD (reference sequence). CDR3 sequence: CASSYYRGRNTEAFF. As DNA, the CDR3 is TGCGCCAGCAGTTATTACAGGGGAAGGAACACTGAAGCTTTCTTT.